What follows are 28 T cell receptor beta chains derived from one specimen sequenced in a study of cytomegalovirus exposure and HLA in healthy donors. The PCR employed 60 Vbeta primers together with 13 Jbeta primers. Produced via immunoSEQ multiplex PCR; TCRdb's table is partial and in-frame only. The table shows 120,000 to 150,000 clones, with approximately 80% occurring only once. The source material was PBMCs. The receptors originated from a man younger than 35 in good health and CMV-seronegative.

This clone was seen only a few times. V usage is TRBV27 and J usage is TRBJ1-5, with D tentatively TRBD1 (5 bases). The length of the CDR3 is 15 residues. The V and J ends lost 4 bases and 4 bases respectively, with 14 bases between them. The germline CDR1 and CDR2 sequences are MNHEY and SMNVEV (reference sequence). CDR3 nucleotides: TGTGCCAGCAGTTCGGGGGACTTTCTGAATCAGCCCCAGCATTTT. It translates to CASSSGDFLNQPQHF.

This clone was seen once. The J gene is TRBJ2-5, the V gene TRBV5-1, with a possible D match to TRBD1 (6 bases). The germline CDR1 and CDR2 sequences are SGHRS and YFSETQ. The V end was cut by 0 bases, the J end by 3 bases, with 9 bases between. The CDR3 length is 14 residues. The CDR3 DNA sequence: TGCGCCAGCAGCTTGGTACAGGGTAAAGAGACCCAGTACTTC. This gives the protein CASSLVQGKETQYF.

This clone came up a few times. The genes are TRBV2 and TRBJ1-3; D perhaps matches TRBD1 (5 bases). The germline V gene has CDR1 SNHLY and CDR2 FYNNEI. The CDR3 contains 15 residues. CDR3 coding DNA: TGTGCTCTAGGGTTACATTGGCAGGGCCAAAACACCATATATTTT. Amino acids: CALGLHWQGQNTIYF.

The V call is TRBV9, the J call TRBJ2-3; D remains unclear. This CDR3 is 14 amino acids long. Trimming pared 2 bases from V and 2 bases from J, leaving 9 bases between. Germline CDR1 and CDR2: SGDLS and YYNGEE. Here the CDR3 reads CASSVADHTDTQYF. Written as DNA, the CDR3 is TGTGCCAGCAGCGTTGCGGATCACACAGATACGCAGTATTTT.

The gene calls are TRBV6-6 and TRBJ1-4; D may be TRBD1 (5 bases). V dropped 7 bases and J dropped 0 bases, with 12 bases sitting between them. The germline V gene encodes CDR1 MNHNY and CDR2 SVGAGI (reference sequence). The CDR3 contains 15 residues. CDR3 loop: CASTQDSATNEKLFF. As DNA, the CDR3 is TGTGCCAGCACCCAAGACAGTGCAACTAATGAAAAACTGTTTTTT.

The gene calls are TRBV7-6 and TRBJ2-5, with TRBD2 identical over 8 bases. J gave up 3 bases and V 4 bases, and 7 bases lay outside the gene matches. Germline-derived CDR1 and CDR2 are SGHVS and FNYEAQ. The CDR3 consists of 15 residues. The CDR3 here is CASSYSGEGEETQYF. CDR3 DNA sequence: TGTGCCAGCAGCTATAGCGGGGAGGGGGAAGAGACCCAGTACTTC.

The chain has TRBV27 and TRBJ1-2, with 8 bases that match TRBD1. With 4 bases clipped from V and 4 bases from J, the junction kept 8 bases outside the gene matches. CDR1 is MNHEY and CDR2 is SMNVEV in the germline V gene (reference sequence). The CDR3 runs 15 residues. CDR3 nucleotides: TGTGCCAGCAGTTCCCAGGGGGCGAAGAGCTATGGCTACACCTTC. It translates to CASSSQGAKSYGYTF.

To note about this clone: Possible read error: a much larger clone is one base away. V gene TRBV7-7 combines with J gene TRBJ1-1; D gene ambiguous. This CDR3 region has 13 residues. V dropped 2 bases and J dropped 0 bases, with 4 bases sitting between them. Per the germline V gene, CDR1 is SSHAT and CDR2 is FNYEAQ (reference sequence). CDR3 coding DNA: TGTGCCAGCAGCTTATCCGTGAACACTGAAGCTTTCTTT. Protein sequence: CASSLSVNTEAFF.

The chain carries TRBV6-1 and TRBJ1-1, with D unresolved. Per germline, CDR1 MNHNS and CDR2 SASEGT. The CDR3 has 12 amino acids. Trimming stripped 1 base from V and 11 bases from J, with 11 bases between. In DNA, the CDR3 is TGTGCCAGCAGTGAAGTCAGTATAGCTGCTTTCTTT. Its protein product is CASSEVSIAAFF.

This chain's CDR3 is CASSGGQGPYEQYF. CDR3 nucleotide sequence: TGTGCCAGCAGTGGGGGGCAGGGCCCATACGAGCAGTACTTC. The chain recombines TRBV6-1 with TRBJ2-7; D possibly corresponds to TRBD1 (6 bases). This CDR3 has 14 amino acids. V was trimmed by 4 bases and J by 4 bases, leaving 14 bases between them. Germline V CDR1 and CDR2: MNHNS, SASEGT.

This chain links TRBV7-3 with TRBJ2-2, with D possibly matching TRBD1 (6 bases). This CDR3 comprises 16 residues. With 1 base removed from V and 4 bases from J, the gap between germline ends came to 13 bases. Germline lookup yields CDR1 SGHTA and CDR2 FQGTGA. CDR3 nucleotides: TGTGCCAGCAGCTTAATTGTGGGGGCGAGCACCGGGGAGCTGTTTTTT. Translating gives CASSLIVGASTGELFF.

There are a few counts of this clone. The chain uses TRBV6-5 and TRBJ2-7; the match to TRBD2 covers 11 bases. Germline assignment: CDR1 MNHEY and CDR2 SVGAGI. With V trimmed by 10 bases and J by 7 bases, 12 bases remained unmatched. The length of the CDR3 is 14 residues. This CDR3 reads CATIRSGGAREQYF. The CDR3 coding sequence is TGTGCCACCATCCGTAGCGGGGGGGCTCGGGAGCAGTACTTC.

The chain links TRBV7-8 to TRBJ1-4; no clear D gene. Trimming stripped 0 bases from V and 4 bases from J, with 6 bases between. Germline loops: CDR1 SGHVS, CDR2 FQNEAQ. The CDR3 loop spans 14 amino acids. The CDR3 DNA follows: TGTGCCAGCAGCTTAGCACTGATTAATGAAAAACTGTTTTTT. It translates to CASSLALINEKLFF. The full variable domain, with the rest looked up from reference TRBV7-8 and TRBJ1-4, is GAGVSQSPRYKVAKRGQDVALRCDPISGHVSLFWYQQALGQGPEFLTYFQNEAQLDKSGLPSDRFFAERPEGSVSTLKIQRTQQEDSAVYLCASSLALINEKLFFGSGTQLSVL.

The chain couples TRBV30 to TRBJ2-1; tentatively, D is TRBD1 (7 bases). Per germline, CDR1 GTSNPN and CDR2 SVGIG (reference sequence). The CDR3 is 17 residues long. V dropped 0 bases and J dropped 1 base, with 16 bases sitting between them. The DNA for the CDR3 is TGTGCCTGGAGTGTACAGGAGGGGGCTATATCCTACAATGAGCAGTTCTTC. Translating it yields CAWSVQEGAISYNEQFF.

V usage is TRBV5-6 and J usage is TRBJ2-5; D is possibly TRBD1 (7 bases). Germline CDR1 is SGHDT and CDR2 is YYEEEE. V was cut by 4 bases and J by 3 bases, with 10 bases left in between. This CDR3 has 13 residues. Written as DNA, the CDR3 is TGTGCCAGCAGCCGGGGGACAGAAGAGACCCAGTACTTC. Its translation is CASSRGTEETQYF.

The genes are TRBV7-3 and TRBJ2-1, with TRBD2 matching over 11 bases. From germline, CDR1 is SGHTA and CDR2 FQGTGA. CDR3 length equals 16 residues. J lost 9 bases, V lost 5 bases, and 12 bases had no gene match. The CDR3, as DNA: TGTGCCAGCAGCCTCGATCTAGCGGGAGGCGGCAGTGAGCAGTTCTTC. It is translated as CASSLDLAGGGSEQFF.

Here the CDR3 DNA reads TGCAGCGTTGCCGCGGCCGTGAGCGAGCAGTACTTC. This gives the protein CSVAAAVSEQYF. The chain is built from TRBV29-1 and TRBJ2-7; D not resolved. This CDR3 has 12 residues. The V and J ends lost 4 bases and 6 bases respectively, with 13 bases between them. CDR1 and CDR2 (germline): SQVTM, ANQGSEA.

This clone was seen a few times. The chain employs TRBV18 and TRBJ2-7, with 7 nucleotides matching TRBD1. Germline V gives CDR1 KGHSH, CDR2 LQKENI. CDR3 length equals 14 residues. After removal of 5 bases from V and 4 bases from J, the junction contained 8 bases not matched to a gene. The CDR3 DNA sequence: TGTGCCAGCTCAACCGGGACAGCGGATTACGAGCAGTACTTC. Translation gives CASSTGTADYEQYF.

This chain joins TRBV6-6 and TRBJ2-7; D remains unclear. The V end lost 6 bases, the J end lost 0 bases, and 12 bases lay between the germline ends. Looked up from germline, CDR1 is MNHNY and CDR2 is SVGAGI (reference sequence). The CDR3 loop spans 14 amino acids. The chain's CDR3 is CASRPSVSSYEQYF. The DNA for the CDR3 is TGTGCCAGCAGGCCATCTGTTAGCTCCTACGAGCAGTACTTC.

In DNA, the CDR3 is TGTGCCAGCAGCTCACAGGGGCGAGACACCGGGGAGCTGTTTTTT. Translated, it gives CASSSQGRDTGELFF. The V and J genes are TRBV7-9 and TRBJ2-2; TRBD1 aligns across 7 bases. Trimming cost V 4 bases and J 3 bases; bases outside gene matches: 5. The CDR3 has 15 amino acids. Germline loops: CDR1 SEHNR, CDR2 FQNEAQ (reference sequence).

The J gene is TRBJ2-5, the V gene TRBV11-3; D uncertain. V gave up 1 base and J gave up 4 bases, with 4 bases separating them. CDR3 length: 12 amino acids. From germline, CDR1 is SGHNT and CDR2 YENEEA. The CDR3 coding sequence is TGTGCCAGCAGCTTAGTCCTAGAGACCCAGTACTTC. Protein: CASSLVLETQYF.

This clone was found once. This sequence joins TRBV7-2 and TRBJ2-1; 9 bases align to TRBD2. This CDR3 contains 16 residues. CDR1 is SGHTA and CDR2 is FQGNSA in the germline V gene. The V segment lost 0 bases and the J segment 10 bases; nucleotides outside the gene matches: 10. The CDR3 sequence: CASSLARAGGPGEQFF. CDR3 coding DNA: TGTGCCAGCAGCTTAGCGCGCGCGGGAGGGCCAGGGGAGCAGTTCTTC. Together with reference TRBV7-2 and TRBJ2-1, the CDR3 gives the full variable domain: GAGVSQSPSNKVTEKGKDVELRCDPISGHTALYWYRQSLGQGLEFLIYFQGNSAPDKSGLPSDRFSAERTGGSVSTLTIQRTQQEDSAVYLCASSLARAGGPGEQFFGPGTRLTVL.

In this sample, this clone turned up a few times. V gene TRBV19 combines with J gene TRBJ2-5; TRBD2 aligns across 9 bases. This CDR3 contains 17 residues. The J segment lost 4 bases and the V segment lost 4 bases, leaving 13 bases of the junction unmatched. Germline CDR1 reads LNHDA; CDR2 reads SQIVND (reference sequence). The CDR3 DNA reads as TGTGCCAGTAGTAAGACACCGGGACTAGCTTCGTTAGAGACCCAGTACTTC. Its translation is CASSKTPGLASLETQYF.

The V gene is TRBV7-9, the J gene TRBJ1-2; 8 bases agree with TRBD1. This CDR3 contains 14 residues. Germline V gene lookup returns CDR1 SEHNR and CDR2 FQNEAQ (reference sequence). V lost 4 bases to trimming and J lost 3 bases; unmatched junction nucleotides: 4. The CDR3 sequence: CASSWTTGDYGYTF. CDR3 nucleotides: TGTGCCAGCAGCTGGACGACAGGGGACTATGGCTACACCTTC.

The chain links TRBV28 to TRBJ2-5, with D perhaps matching TRBD1 (6 bases). The length of the CDR3 is 14 residues. Germline-derived CDR1 and CDR2 are MDHEN and SYDVKM. V lost 4 bases and J 4 bases, leaving 13 bases between the germline ends. The CDR3 loop is CASSSTGKAETQYF. The CDR3 bases are TGTGCCAGCAGTTCTACAGGGAAGGCAGAGACCCAGTACTTC.

The CDR3 DNA is TGTGCCAGCAGTTTTCGAGGGACAGGGGGGGAAGCTTTCTTT. Encoded protein: CASSFRGTGGEAFF. This rearrangement joins TRBV6-6 to TRBJ1-1; TRBD1 aligns across 11 bases. The CDR3 has 14 amino acids. The trim removed 4 bases at V and 8 bases at J, leaving 6 bases unmatched. CDR1 and CDR2 (germline): MNHNY, SVGAGI (reference sequence).

This chain joins TRBV5-4 and TRBJ1-1; 7 bases map to TRBD1. CDR3 length equals 16 residues. Trimming at V came to 0 bases and at J to 0 bases, leaving 5 bases not matched to a gene. From germline, CDR1 is SGHNT and CDR2 YYREEE (reference sequence). CDR3 sequence: CASSLEGTALNTEAFF. CDR3 in DNA: TGTGCCAGCAGCTTGGAGGGGACAGCTTTGAACACTGAAGCTTTCTTT.

This chain uses TRBV7-8 with TRBJ2-5, with 11 positions matching TRBD2. Germline CDR1 is SGHVS and CDR2 is FQNEAQ. The CDR3 length is 16 residues. The junction had 7 bases not matched to a gene; V was cut back by 2 bases and J by 5 bases. This chain's CDR3 is CASSLIVAGGQETQYF. CDR3 DNA sequence: TGTGCCAGCAGCTTAATCGTAGCGGGGGGGCAGGAGACCCAGTACTTC.